This is a list of T cell receptor beta chains from one sample in a study of blood T cell repertoires in COVID-19. TCRdb keeps only in-frame clones here, not all; method: immunoSEQ multiplex PCR. The sample lists approximately 220,000 clones; approximately 89% were seen once. The sample consisted of PBMCs or T cells enriched from blood (not recorded which). The source of these receptors is a woman aged 25 to 39 with acute COVID-19. Each CDR3 is given without its conserved first and last residue. Fields, in order: V gene, D gene, CDR3 protein. A D gene is named only where the DNA matches it firmly.

>TRBV10-1|-
ASSESPRPSPGELF
>TRBV25-1|TRBD1
ASSDPNRTGLNSPLH
>TRBV30|TRBD1
AWSDRTGGRQPQH
>TRBV7-6|-
ASSLVAGGPTYEQY
>TRBV25-1|-
ASSGAWSYNEQF
>TRBV10-3|-
AISADIARSPLH
>TRBV3-1/TRBV3-2|-
ASSQGVGGVSLTGWDGYT
>TRBV3-1/TRBV3-2|TRBD1
ASSPRDRNSYEQY
>TRBV27|-
ASSQDSTLAKNIQY
>TRBV11-2|-
ASSFTSPGELF
>TRBV10-2|-
ASSGEGGHDLNEQF
>TRBV7-2|-
ASSSGLSGNTIY
>TRBV3-1/TRBV3-2|-
ASSQRPGRGNTEAF
>TRBV7-2|-
ASSPVWAGDNEQF
>TRBV25-1|-
ASSESVGGVDYGYT
>TRBV4-1|TRBD1
ASSHRDRAFSETQY
>TRBV6-5|TRBD1
ASIFDRGPQETQY
>TRBV2|-
ASGGWNEQF
>TRBV28|TRBD1
ASSPFGTGNEKLF
>TRBV6-2/TRBV6-3|-
ASSYSQTYSNQPQH
>TRBV25-1|TRBD1
ASRQGANYGYT
>TRBV10-1|-
ASSESGDGLYGYT
>TRBV6-2/TRBV6-3|TRBD2
ASSLGTSGNTDTQY
>TRBV19|TRBD1
ASSLDRGRNTEAF
>TRBV9|TRBD2
ASGGLAENEQF
>TRBV5-8|TRBD1
ASSFDRVPPYEQY
>TRBV19|TRBD1
ASSTQGKGIYEQY
>TRBV4-1|TRBD1
ASSPGQGAHTEAF
>TRBV29-1|-
SVGRQETQY
>TRBV18|TRBD1
ASSRDSSYEQY
>TRBV11-2|-
ASNPSGTNYEQY
>TRBV7-9|TRBD2
ASSPRLLAGKADTQY
>TRBV28|TRBD2
ASSLGLANEQF
>TRBV4-1|TRBD1
ASSQPGQGGPARETQY
>TRBV11-2|TRBD1
ASSLEGVGQGINEQY
>TRBV6-5|TRBD2
ASSSPSGGITDTQY
>TRBV12-5|-
ASGAGQTAADTQY
>TRBV12-5|-
ASGITRGRYGYT
>TRBV12-3/TRBV12-4|TRBD1
ASSMDREQPQH
>TRBV18|TRBD1
ASSLGQGVHEQY
>TRBV7-2|-
ASSLVGVAWEQY
>TRBV9|TRBD2
ASSPRTSGGVEQF
>TRBV4-3|-
ASSQGHVYNEQF
>TRBV4-1|-
ASSSGNTGELF
>TRBV4-1|TRBD2
ASSQASGGSYEQY
>TRBV6-2/TRBV6-3|TRBD1
ASSYRAVQGANTEAF
>TRBV7-2|TRBD1
ASSGHRGTGSYNSPLH
>TRBV4-1|TRBD1
ASSPFRGQNSYEQY
>TRBV24-1|-
ATSDGGRQF
>TRBV2|TRBD1
ASSEGTGLFNEQF
>TRBV7-2|-
ASSLKLDLGRQY
>TRBV20-1|-
SASFYISTDTQY
>TRBV27|TRBD2
ASSLISGLVWEQY
>TRBV6-5|TRBD1
ASSYTGDNTEAF
>TRBV9|TRBD1
ASSDVPTGGTEAF